This TCR beta chain was sequenced during a study of cytomegalovirus exposure and HLA in healthy donors. In the study overall: Ancestry clustering placed more than 65% of over 300 genotyped donors in the Caucasian-associated cluster.

Use of 60 Vbeta and 13 Jbeta primers characterized the PCR. Sequencing was performed with immunoSEQ multiplex PCR; in TCRdb, only in-frame clones are kept and a portion is missing. The data contain some 80,000 clones, 75% to 85% of them singletons. Trimming shortened V by 6 bases and J by 7 bases, and 16 bases separated the two germline ends. Germline V gives CDR1 SQVTM, CDR2 ANQGSEA. This CDR3 contains 13 residues. The J gene is TRBJ1-5, the V gene TRBV29-1; TRBD1 might be the D (5 bases). Sequencing was carried out using PBMCs. This receptor was taken from a man aged 35 to 55 in good health and CMV-seronegative. CDR3 DNA sequence: TGCAGCGTCAGACGGGGGAACGGACAGCCCCAGCATTTT. Translation: CSVRRGNGQPQHF.